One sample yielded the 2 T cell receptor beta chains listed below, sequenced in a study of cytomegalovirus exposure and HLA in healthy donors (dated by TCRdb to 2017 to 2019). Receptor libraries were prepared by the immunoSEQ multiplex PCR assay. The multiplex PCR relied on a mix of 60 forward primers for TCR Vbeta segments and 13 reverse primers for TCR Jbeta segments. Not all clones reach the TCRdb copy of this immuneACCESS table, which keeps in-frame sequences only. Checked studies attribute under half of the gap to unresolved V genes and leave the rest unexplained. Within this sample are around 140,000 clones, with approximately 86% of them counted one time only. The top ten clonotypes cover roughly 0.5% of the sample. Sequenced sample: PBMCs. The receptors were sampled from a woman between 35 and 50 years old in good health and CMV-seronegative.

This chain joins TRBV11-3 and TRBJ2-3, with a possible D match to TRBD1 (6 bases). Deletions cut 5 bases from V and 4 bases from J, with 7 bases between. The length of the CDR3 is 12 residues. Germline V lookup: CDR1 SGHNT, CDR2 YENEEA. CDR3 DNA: TGTGCCAGCAGCAGGGGGTCAGATACGCAGTATTTT. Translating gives CASSRGSDTQYF.

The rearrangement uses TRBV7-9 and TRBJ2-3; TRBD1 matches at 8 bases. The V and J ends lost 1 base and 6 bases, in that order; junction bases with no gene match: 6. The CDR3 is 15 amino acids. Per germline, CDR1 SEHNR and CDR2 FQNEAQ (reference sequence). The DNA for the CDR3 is TGTGCCAGCAGCTTAGAGGGACAGGTCACGGATACGCAGTATTTT. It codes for CASSLEGQVTDTQYF.